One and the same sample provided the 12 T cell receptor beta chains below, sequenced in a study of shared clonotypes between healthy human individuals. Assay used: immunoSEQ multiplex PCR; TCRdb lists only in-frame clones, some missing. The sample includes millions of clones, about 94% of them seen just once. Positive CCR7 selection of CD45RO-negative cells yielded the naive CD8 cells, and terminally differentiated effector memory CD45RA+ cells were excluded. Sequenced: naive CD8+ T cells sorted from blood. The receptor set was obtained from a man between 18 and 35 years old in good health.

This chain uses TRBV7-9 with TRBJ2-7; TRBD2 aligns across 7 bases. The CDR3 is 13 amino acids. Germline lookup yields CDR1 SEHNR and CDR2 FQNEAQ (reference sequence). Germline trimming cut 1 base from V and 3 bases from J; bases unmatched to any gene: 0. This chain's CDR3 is CASSLGEGYEQYF. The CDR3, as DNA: TGTGCCAGCAGCTTAGGGGAGGGCTACGAGCAGTACTTC. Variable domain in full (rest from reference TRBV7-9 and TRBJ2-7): DTGVSQNPRHKITKRGQNVTFRCDPISEHNRLYWYRQTLGQGPEFLTYFQNEAQLEKSRLLSDRFSAERPKGSFSTLEIQRTEQGDSAMYLCASSLGEGYEQYFGPGTRLTVT.

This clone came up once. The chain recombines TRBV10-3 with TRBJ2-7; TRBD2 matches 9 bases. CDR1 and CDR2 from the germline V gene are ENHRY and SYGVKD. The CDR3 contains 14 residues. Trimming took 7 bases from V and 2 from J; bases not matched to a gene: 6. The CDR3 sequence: CAITTAGGAYEQYF. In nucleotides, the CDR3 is TGTGCCATCACTACAGCGGGGGGAGCCTACGAGCAGTACTTC.

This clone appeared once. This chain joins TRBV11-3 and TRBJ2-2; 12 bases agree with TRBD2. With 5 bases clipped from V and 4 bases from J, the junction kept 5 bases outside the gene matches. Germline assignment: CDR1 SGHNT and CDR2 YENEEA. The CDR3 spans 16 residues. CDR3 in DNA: TGTGCCAGCAGCCCCGGGACTAGCGGGTTCACCGGGGAGCTGTTTTTT. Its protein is CASSPGTSGFTGELFF.

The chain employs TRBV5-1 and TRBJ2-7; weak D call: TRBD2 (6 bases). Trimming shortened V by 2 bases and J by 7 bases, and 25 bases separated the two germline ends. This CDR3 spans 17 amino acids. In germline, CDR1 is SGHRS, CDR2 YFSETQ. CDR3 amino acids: CASSLDGLWTEGGEQYF. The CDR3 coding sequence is TGCGCCAGCAGCTTAGACGGACTCTGGACGGAGGGCGGTGAGCAGTACTTC.

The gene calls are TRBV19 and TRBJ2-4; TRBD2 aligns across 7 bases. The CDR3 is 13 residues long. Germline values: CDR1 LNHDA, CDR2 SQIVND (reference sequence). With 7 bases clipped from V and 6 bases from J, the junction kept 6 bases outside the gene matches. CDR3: CASKGWEGNIQYF. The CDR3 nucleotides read TGTGCCAGTAAGGGGTGGGAGGGAAACATTCAGTACTTC.

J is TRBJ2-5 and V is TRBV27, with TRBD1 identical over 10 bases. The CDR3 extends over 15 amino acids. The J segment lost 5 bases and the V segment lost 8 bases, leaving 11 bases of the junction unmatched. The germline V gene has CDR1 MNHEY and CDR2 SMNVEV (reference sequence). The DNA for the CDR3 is TGTGCCAGCCTGGCAGGGACAGGGGTTGGGGAGACCCAGTACTTC. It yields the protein CASLAGTGVGETQYF.

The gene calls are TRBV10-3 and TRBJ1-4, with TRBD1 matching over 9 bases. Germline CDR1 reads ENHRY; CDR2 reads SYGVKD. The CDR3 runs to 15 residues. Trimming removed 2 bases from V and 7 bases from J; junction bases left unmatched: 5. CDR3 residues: CAISERTGGGEKLFF. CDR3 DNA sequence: TGTGCCATCAGTGAGAGAACAGGGGGCGGTGAAAAACTGTTTTTT.

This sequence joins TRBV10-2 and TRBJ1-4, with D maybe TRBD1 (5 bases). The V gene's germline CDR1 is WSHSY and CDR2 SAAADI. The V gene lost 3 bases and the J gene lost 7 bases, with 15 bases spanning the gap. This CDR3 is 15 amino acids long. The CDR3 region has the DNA TGCGCCAGCAGTGATATTGAGGGGTACGGTGAAAAACTGTTTTTT. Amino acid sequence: CASSDIEGYGEKLFF.

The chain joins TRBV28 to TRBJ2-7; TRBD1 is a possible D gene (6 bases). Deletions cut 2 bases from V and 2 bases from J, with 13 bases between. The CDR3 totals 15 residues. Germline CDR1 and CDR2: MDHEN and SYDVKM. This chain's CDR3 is CASSLDRMGTYEQYF. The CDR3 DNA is TGTGCCAGCAGTTTAGACAGGATGGGTACCTACGAGCAGTACTTC.

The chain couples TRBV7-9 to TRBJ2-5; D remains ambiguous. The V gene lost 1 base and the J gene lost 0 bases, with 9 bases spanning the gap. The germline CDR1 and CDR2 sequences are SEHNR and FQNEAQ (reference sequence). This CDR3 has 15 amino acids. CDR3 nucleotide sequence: TGTGCCAGCAGCTTAGGGACCAGATACCAAGAGACCCAGTACTTC. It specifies CASSLGTRYQETQYF.

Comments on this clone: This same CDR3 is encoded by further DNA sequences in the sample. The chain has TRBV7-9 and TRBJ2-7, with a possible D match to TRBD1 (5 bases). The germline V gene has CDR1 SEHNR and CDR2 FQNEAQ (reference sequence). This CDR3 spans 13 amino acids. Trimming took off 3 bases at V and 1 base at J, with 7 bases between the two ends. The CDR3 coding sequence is TGTGCCAGCAGCTTCTCAGGGTCCTACGAGCAGTACTTC. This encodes CASSFSGSYEQYF.

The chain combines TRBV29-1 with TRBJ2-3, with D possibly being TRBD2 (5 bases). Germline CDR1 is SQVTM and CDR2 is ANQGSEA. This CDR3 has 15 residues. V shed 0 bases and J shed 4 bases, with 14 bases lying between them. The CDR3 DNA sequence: TGCAGCGTTGAAGATCTTTGGGAGCTCTCAGATACGCAGTATTTT. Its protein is CSVEDLWELSDTQYF.